These 4 T cell receptor beta chains originate from one sample sequenced in a study of blood T cell repertoires in COVID-19. Repertoires were generated with immunoSEQ multiplex PCR, while TCRdb's copy carries only in-frame clones and drops some. In the table there are 200,000 to 250,000 clones, 75% to 90% of which are singletons. The sequenced material came from peripheral blood. The source of these receptors is a man between 25 and 39 years old who had recovered from COVID-19.

This clone showed up just a few times. The CDR3 bases are TGTGCCAGCCTAAGGGGATTCTCCTACAATGAGCAGTTCTTC. Its translation: CASLRGFSYNEQFF. The V and J genes are TRBV5-6 and TRBJ2-1, with D perhaps TRBD1 (5 bases). The CDR3 has 14 amino acids. The V gene lost 7 bases and the J gene lost 0 bases, with 11 bases spanning the gap. In germline, CDR1 is SGHDT, CDR2 YYEEEE.

The rearrangement joins TRBV5-6 to TRBJ2-7; 8 positions agree with TRBD2. The length of the CDR3 is 15 residues. V dropped 5 bases and J dropped 3; count of bases not matched to a gene: 10. Germline V CDR1 and CDR2: SGHDT, YYEEEE. CDR3 DNA sequence: TGTGCCAGCAGTTTTGGACGGCGGGGGGTCTACGAGCAGTACTTC. Translating it yields CASSFGRRGVYEQYF.

The chain combines TRBV9 with TRBJ2-2, with 10 bases fitting TRBD1. Germline loops: CDR1 SGDLS, CDR2 YYNGEE. After removal of 4 bases from V and 6 bases from J, the junction contained 9 bases not matched to a gene. The CDR3 extends over 16 amino acids. Written as DNA, the CDR3 is TGTGCCAGCAGCTTATTGGGACAGGGGAATGCCGGGGAGCTGTTTTTT. Protein sequence: CASSLLGQGNAGELFF. Combining the CDR3 with reference TRBV9 and TRBJ2-2 gives the whole variable domain DSGVTQTPKHLITATGQRVTLRCSPRSGDLSVYWYQQSLDQGLQFLIQYYNGEERAKGNILERFSAQQFPDLHSELNLSSLELGDSALYFCASSLLGQGNAGELFFGEGSRLTVL.

The chain uses TRBV15 and TRBJ2-2, with D perhaps TRBD1 (7 bases). V lost 9 bases and J lost 4, with 12 bases in between. This CDR3 contains 13 residues. The germline V gene encodes CDR1 LNHNV and CDR2 YYDKDF (reference sequence). For the CDR3, the DNA is TGTGCCACTCGACAGGGACTCACCGGGGAGCTGTTTTTT. Translated, it gives CATRQGLTGELFF.